The 31 T cell receptor beta chains below all came from one sample that was sequenced in a study of identical twins. TCRdb re-analysed the 5' RACE reads in MiXCR, keeping a single row per CDR3 protein. The table has about 1.7 million distinct CDR3 sequences, about 31% seen once. The sample consisted of cord blood. These receptor sequences come from a newborn girl in good health.

This sequence joins TRBV9 and TRBJ1-2, with D unresolved. Trimming removed 0 bases at V and 4 bases at J, with 13 bases between. Germline V gene data show CDR1 as SGDLS and CDR2 as YYNGEE. CDR3 size: 15 residues. The CDR3 DNA reads as TGTGCCAGCAGCGTAGTTGTGTCGGGCTTCTATGGCTACACCTTC. It codes for CASSVVVSGFYGYTF.

The V call is TRBV6-2 or TRBV6-3, the J call TRBJ2-7; 7 nucleotides match TRBD2. Matching the DNA end better, TRBJ2-4 makes the J call doubtful. Germline-derived CDR1 and CDR2 are MNHEY and SVGEGT. This CDR3 comprises 16 residues. Here the CDR3 reads CASSYSTTGGVDIQYF. DNA of the CDR3: TGTGCCAGCAGTTACTCGACAACGGGGGGTGTGGACATTCAGTACTTC.

The chain uses TRBV7-2 and TRBJ2-4; 7 positions agree with TRBD2. There are 16 residues in the CDR3. V shed 5 bases and J 0 bases; nucleotides not matched to a gene: 7. Per germline, CDR1 SGHTA and CDR2 FQGNSA. CDR3 amino acids: CASSKPGLQAKNIQYF. CDR3 DNA: TGTGCCAGCAGCAAACCGGGACTACAAGCCAAAAACATTCAGTACTTC.

The gene calls are TRBV6-2 or TRBV6-3 and TRBJ2-5, with D tentatively TRBD1 (6 bases). The CDR3 extends over 14 amino acids. V was trimmed by 4 bases and J by 2 bases, leaving 11 bases between them. The V gene's germline CDR1 is MNHEY and CDR2 SVGEGT. CDR3 protein: CASSSWGPQETQYF. The DNA of the CDR3 is TGTGCCAGCAGTTCATGGGGGCCGCAAGAGACCCAGTACTTC.

This clonotype was counted between two and nine times. The chain recombines TRBV11-2 with TRBJ2-6; TRBD1 aligns across 9 bases. The ends lost 2 bases at V and 4 bases at J; junction bases unmatched: 12. CDR1 SGHAT and CDR2 FQNNGV come from the germline V gene. This CDR3 comprises 19 residues. The CDR3 coding sequence is TGTGCCAGCAGCTTATTACGGGGACAGGGTACTACCGGGGCCAACGTCCTGACTTTC. Translating it yields CASSLLRGQGTTGANVLTF.

The V call is TRBV4-2, the J call TRBJ2-4; the D is unclear. Matching the DNA end better, TRBJ2-7 makes the J call doubtful. In germline, CDR1 is LGHNA, CDR2 YNFKEQ. The CDR3 totals 12 residues. CDR3 nucleotide sequence: TGTGCCACGAGCTACCAAGGCAACGAGCAGTACTTC. Amino acid sequence: CATSYQGNEQYF.

In regard to this clonotype: A read error may account for a junction end that differs from germline. This chain links TRBV3-1 with TRBJ2-4; TRBD1 or TRBD2 may be the D gene (5 bases each). The CDR3 is 15 amino acids. CDR1 and CDR2 (germline): LGHDT, YNNKEL (reference sequence). The CDR3 DNA is TGTGCCAGCAGCCGGGACCTTCTAGCCAAAACCATTCAGTACTTC. The encoded protein is CASSRDLLAKTIQYF.

The V and J genes are TRBV20-1 and TRBJ2-1, with D perhaps TRBD1 (7 bases). The CDR3 has 14 residues. The V and J ends lost 1 base and 10 bases respectively, with 17 bases between them. The germline V gene has CDR1 DFQATT and CDR2 SNEGSKA (reference sequence). The DNA of the CDR3 is TGCAGTGCTAGAGGCGGGACAGTTTCCTACGAGCAGTTCTTC. It yields the protein CSARGGTVSYEQFF.

The CDR3 reads CASTGGGYYGYTF. The CDR3 DNA is TGTGCCAGCACAGGGGGCGGTTACTATGGCTACACCTTC. The chain links TRBV2 to TRBJ1-2; 8 bases fit TRBD1. This CDR3 is built from 13 residues. J lost 3 bases, V lost 7 bases, and 4 bases had no gene match. Germline V CDR1 and CDR2: SNHLY, FYNNEI.

A word on this clonotype: This likely comes from a read error, as the CDR3 has no conserved phenylalanine or tryptophan at its end. The chain links TRBV20-1 to TRBJ2-1; no definite D call. The CDR3 sequence is 13 residues long. From germline, CDR1 is DFQATT and CDR2 SNEGSKA (reference sequence). V lost 1 base to trimming and J lost 7 bases, with 11 bases between them. The CDR3 loop is CSARGLVGNEQFL. CDR3 DNA: TGCAGTGCTAGAGGGCTAGTGGGGAATGAGCAGTTCTTA.

This clonotype showed up just once. Given a much more abundant clone one base away, this may be a read error. The chain employs TRBV11-2 and TRBJ2-7; perhaps TRBD1 as D (6 bases). Trimming pared 0 bases from V and 7 bases from J, leaving 16 bases between. The CDR3 loop spans 15 amino acids. CDR1 and CDR2 from the germline V gene are SGHAT and FQNNGV. The CDR3 loop reads CASSLDRGPYNEQYF. The CDR3 coding sequence is TGTGCCAGCAGCTTAGACAGGGGCCCATACAATGAGCAGTACTTC.

This chain joins TRBV7-6 and TRBJ1-1; 9 positions match TRBD1. Germline lookup yields CDR1 SGHVS and CDR2 FNYEAQ. V gave up 5 bases and J gave up 1 base; unmatched junction bases: 8. The length of the CDR3 is 16 residues. This CDR3 is CASSINRGLGNTEAFF. CDR3 coding DNA: TGTGCCAGCAGCATAAACAGGGGGCTGGGGAACACTGAAGCTTTCTTT. The complete variable domain, with remaining parts taken from reference TRBV7-6 and TRBJ1-1, reads GAGVSQSPRYKVTKRGQDVALRCDPISGHVSLYWYRQALGQGPEFLTYFNYEAQQDKSGLPNDRFSAERPEGSISTLTIQRTEQRDSAMYRCASSINRGLGNTEAFFGQGTRLTVV.

V and J are TRBV20-1 and TRBJ2-7; 11 nucleotides agree with TRBD2. The CDR3 is 14 amino acids. CDR1 and CDR2 (germline): DFQATT, SNEGSKA (reference sequence). V lost 5 bases, J lost 7 bases, and 10 bases stayed unmatched. The CDR3 protein is CSAVAGGPWNEQYF. The DNA of the CDR3 is TGCAGTGCTGTAGCGGGGGGGCCTTGGAATGAGCAGTACTTC.

This clonotype was detected only a few times. The rearrangement joins TRBV27 to TRBJ2-7; TRBD2 agrees at 12 bases. This CDR3 contains 17 residues. In germline, CDR1 is MNHEY, CDR2 SMNVEV (reference sequence). Trimming took 1 base from V and 4 from J; bases not matched to a gene: 8. CDR3 loop: CASSLWGTSGSRYEQYF. Written as DNA, the CDR3 is TGTGCCAGCAGTTTATGGGGGACTAGCGGGTCTCGATACGAGCAGTACTTC.

The genes are TRBV6-6 and TRBJ2-5; D may be TRBD1 (5 bases). The CDR3 has 15 amino acids. Trimming took off 0 bases at V and 5 bases at J, with 13 bases between the two ends. The germline V gene encodes CDR1 MNHNY and CDR2 SVGAGI (reference sequence). The CDR3 region is CASSYSGVPPETQYF. As DNA, the CDR3 is TGTGCCAGCAGTTACTCAGGGGTCCCCCCGGAGACCCAGTACTTC.

This clonotype showed up just a few times. J is TRBJ1-4 and V is TRBV20-1, with D perhaps matching TRBD1 (5 bases). CDR3 length: 16 residues. Between the trimmed V and J ends, which lost 6 bases and 4 bases, there was a span of 21 bases. The germline V gene has CDR1 DFQATT and CDR2 SNEGSKA (reference sequence). The CDR3 region has the DNA TGCAGTGCCCTAAGAGCTGGGGTCAGGGTTAATGAAAAACTGTTTTTT. Amino acid sequence: CSALRAGVRVNEKLFF.

This clonotype was detected only a few times. V is TRBV27 and J is TRBJ2-1; 7 nucleotides agree with TRBD2. The CDR3 loop spans 16 amino acids. The ends lost 2 bases at V and 4 bases at J; junction bases unmatched: 8. The germline V gene encodes CDR1 MNHEY and CDR2 SMNVEV (reference sequence). The CDR3 DNA follows: TGTGCCAGCAGTTTAAGCCCTAGCGGAGATTACAATGAGCAGTTCTTC. Translation gives CASSLSPSGDYNEQFF.

The chain employs TRBV27 and TRBJ2-2; TRBD2 matches at 12 bases. V trimming: 4 bases; J trimming: 4 bases; junction bases outside the gene matches: 4. CDR1 and CDR2 from the germline V gene are MNHEY and SMNVEV (reference sequence). CDR3 length: 16 residues. The CDR3 coding sequence is TGTGCCAGCAGTTCCCGGACTAGCGGGACCACCGGGGAGCTGTTTTTT. Protein sequence: CASSSRTSGTTGELFF.

The rearrangement links TRBV5-5 to TRBJ2-3; D not certain. CDR3 size: 15 residues. Germline-derived CDR1 and CDR2 are SGHKS and YYEKEE (reference sequence). V lost 0 bases, J lost 0 bases, and 8 bases lay in between. The CDR3 loop reads CASSLDSLSTDTQYF. Written as DNA, the CDR3 is TGTGCCAGCAGCTTGGACAGCCTTAGCACAGATACGCAGTATTTT.

The chain uses TRBV6-2 or TRBV6-3 and TRBJ2-7; no clear D gene. This CDR3 contains 12 residues. Germline V gives CDR1 MNHEY, CDR2 SVGEGT. Trimming removed 7 bases from V and 3 bases from J, with 10 bases in between. The CDR3 is CASTSSLYEQYF. The CDR3, as DNA: TGTGCCAGCACCTCCTCTCTCTACGAGCAGTACTTC.

This chain connects TRBV24-1 to TRBJ2-4, with 7 bases aligning to TRBD2. The CDR3 spans 16 residues. With 0 bases clipped from V and 13 bases from J, the junction kept 14 bases outside the gene matches. Germline CDR1 KGHDR, CDR2 SFDVKD. As DNA, the CDR3 is TGTGCCACCAGTGATTTGAGCGGGAAGAGCTACAATGAGCAGTACTTC. Protein product: CATSDLSGKSYNEQYF.

This clonotype was seen only a few times. This sequence joins TRBV15 and TRBJ2-7; no reliable D call. The CDR3 covers 15 residues. Germline CDR1 LNHNV, CDR2 YYDKDF (reference sequence). Deletions cut 1 base from V and 0 bases from J, with 10 bases between. The CDR3 coding sequence is TGTGCCACCAGCAGAGTTGCGCAAAGCTCCTACGAGCAGTACTTC. Translation gives CATSRVAQSSYEQYF.

This chain connects TRBV20-1 to TRBJ1-5; TRBD1 matches at 10 bases. V shed 1 base, J shed 1 base, and the junction held 7 bases outside the gene matches. CDR1 and CDR2 (germline): DFQATT, SNEGSKA (reference sequence). The CDR3 length is 17 residues. CDR3 protein: CSARGFGQGESNQPQHF. In nucleotides, the CDR3 is TGCAGTGCTAGAGGGTTCGGACAGGGGGAAAGCAATCAGCCCCAGCATTTT.

This chain uses TRBV7-2 with TRBJ2-1; possible D gene TRBD2, 6 bases. Germline loops: CDR1 SGHTA, CDR2 FQGNSA. The CDR3 has 15 residues. V lost 0 bases to trimming and J lost 6 bases, with 12 bases between them. In DNA, the CDR3 is TGTGCCAGCAGCTTAGCCCGGGGACTCACCAATGAGCAGTTCTTC. Residues: CASSLARGLTNEQFF.

A note on this clonotype: A much larger clone differs by one base, so this may be a read error. This chain uses TRBV6-2 or TRBV6-3 with TRBJ2-3, with no clear D. CDR3 length: 14 amino acids. Germline CDR1 and CDR2: MNHEY and SVGEGT. Trimming cost V 2 bases and J 6 bases, with 12 bases left between them. Here the CDR3 DNA reads TGTGCCAGCAGTTACCCTTTCTTTGGCGATACGCAGTATTTT. Translating it yields CASSYPFFGDTQYF.

The chain links TRBV20-1 to TRBJ2-5; 11 bases line up with TRBD2. CDR3 length: 14 residues. V was pared by 5 bases and J by 1 base, with 3 bases of the junction left unmatched. CDR1 and CDR2 from the germline V gene are DFQATT and SNEGSKA (reference sequence). The CDR3 DNA is TGCAGTGCTGGAGGACTAGCGGGCCAAGAGACCCAGTACTTC. As protein: CSAGGLAGQETQYF.

CDR3: CASSFSGGLGEQYF. In nucleotides, the CDR3 is TGTGCCAGCAGCTTCTCAGGGGGGCTAGGGGAGCAGTACTTC. The V call is TRBV5-6, the J call TRBJ2-7; D possibly corresponds to TRBD1 (7 bases). CDR1 is SGHDT, CDR2 YYEEEE, per germline. The CDR3 runs to 14 residues. The germline V and J ends were trimmed by 2 bases and 7 bases, with 16 bases remaining between them. Full variable domain (outside the CDR3, taken from reference TRBV5-6 and TRBJ2-7): DAGVTQSPTHLIKTRGQQVTLRCSPKSGHDTVSWYQQALGQGPQFIFQYYEEEERQRGNFPDRFSGHQFPNYSSELNVNALLLGDSALYLCASSFSGGLGEQYFGPGTRLTVT.

This clonotype appeared many times. The chain uses TRBV12-3 or TRBV12-4 and TRBJ2-6; maybe TRBD1 (5 bases). The CDR3 covers 16 residues. The germline V and J ends were trimmed by 5 bases and 0 bases, with 11 bases remaining between them. DNA of the CDR3: TGTGCCAGCAGTCTCATGACAGTCTCTGGGGCCAACGTCCTGACTTTC. This translates into CASSLMTVSGANVLTF.

This clonotype appeared a few times. The rearrangement uses TRBV6-1 and TRBJ2-7; 11 bases align to TRBD2. From germline, CDR1 is MNHNS and CDR2 SASEGT. Trimming cost V 5 bases and J 7 bases; bases outside gene matches: 10. This CDR3 comprises 15 residues. For the CDR3, the DNA is TGTGCCAGCAGTAACCCCCCCCGGACTAGCGGGGAGCAGTACTTC. Its translation is CASSNPPRTSGEQYF.

The chain joins TRBV6-6 to TRBJ2-1; TRBD2 matches at 12 bases. Per germline, CDR1 MNHNY and CDR2 SVGAGI (reference sequence). The CDR3 has 16 residues. Trimming removed 7 bases from V and 6 bases from J; junction bases left unmatched: 10. For the CDR3, the DNA is TGTGCCAGCAACGGACCGAGACTAGCGGGGGCCAATGAGCAGTTCTTC. Translated, it gives CASNGPRLAGANEQFF.

The V call is TRBV27, the J call TRBJ2-4, with D possibly TRBD2 on 6 matching bases. With the DNA end fitting TRBJ2-7 better, the J assignment may be wrong. The CDR3 sequence is 17 residues long. The germline gives CDR1 MNHEY, CDR2 SMNVEV (reference sequence). For the CDR3, the DNA is TGTGCCAGCAGTTTATTGTCCGACGCGGGGTTGGTCTACGAGCAGTACTTC. This translates into CASSLLSDAGLVYEQYF.